This T cell receptor beta chain was identified during a study of shared clonotypes between healthy human individuals. The study ran the assay at deep level. In the original analysis: Sequence data from immunoSEQ were junction-only and lacked quality scores; consequently, filtering differed. Produced via immunoSEQ multiplex PCR; TCRdb's table is partial and in-frame only. The V and J calls and clone size were taken over from that table, and D and trimming were inferred from the DNA. The sample lists around 2,000,000 clones, 85% to 95% occurring once. Naive CD8 cells lacked CD45RO, underwent positive selection for CCR7 and left out terminally differentiated effector memory CD45RA+ cells. The sample was naive CD8+ T cells from PBMCs. The source of this sequence is a man younger than 35 in good health. Some clones in this sample may be carry-over from other donors' samples.

The CDR3 reads CASSLGEGNEAFF. In nucleotides, the CDR3 is TGTGCCAGCAGCTTAGGTGAAGGGAATGAAGCTTTCTTT. The V and J genes are TRBV7-6 and TRBJ1-1; D uncertain. Germline values: CDR1 SGHVS, CDR2 FNYEAQ. V lost 1 base, J lost 7 bases, and 10 bases lay in between. The CDR3 contains 13 residues.